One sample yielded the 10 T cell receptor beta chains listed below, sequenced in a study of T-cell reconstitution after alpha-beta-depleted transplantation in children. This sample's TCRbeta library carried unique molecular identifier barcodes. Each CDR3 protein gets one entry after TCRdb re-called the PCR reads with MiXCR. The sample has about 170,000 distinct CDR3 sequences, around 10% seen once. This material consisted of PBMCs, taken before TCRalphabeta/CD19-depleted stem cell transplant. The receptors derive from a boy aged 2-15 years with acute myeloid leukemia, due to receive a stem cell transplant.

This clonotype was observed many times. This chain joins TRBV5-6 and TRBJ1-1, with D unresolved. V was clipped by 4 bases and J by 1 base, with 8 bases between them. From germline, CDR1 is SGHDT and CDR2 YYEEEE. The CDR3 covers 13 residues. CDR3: CASSGSQNTEAFF. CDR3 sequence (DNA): TGTGCCAGCAGCGGGAGTCAGAACACTGAAGCTTTCTTT.

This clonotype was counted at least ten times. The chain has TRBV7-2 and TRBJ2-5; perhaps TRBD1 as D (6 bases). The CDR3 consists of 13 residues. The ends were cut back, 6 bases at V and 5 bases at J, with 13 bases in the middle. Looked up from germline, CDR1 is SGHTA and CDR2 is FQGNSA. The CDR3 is CASSTGLGETQYF. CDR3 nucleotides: TGTGCCAGCAGTACAGGGTTGGGGGAGACCCAGTACTTC.

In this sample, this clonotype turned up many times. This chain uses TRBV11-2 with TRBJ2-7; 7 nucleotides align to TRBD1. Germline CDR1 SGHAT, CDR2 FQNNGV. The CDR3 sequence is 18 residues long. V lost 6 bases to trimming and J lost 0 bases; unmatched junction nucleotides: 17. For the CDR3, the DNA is TGTGCCAGCAGGGGAGACAGGGCTGACAAGATTAGCTCCTACGAGCAGTACGTC. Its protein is CASRGDRADKISSYEQYV.

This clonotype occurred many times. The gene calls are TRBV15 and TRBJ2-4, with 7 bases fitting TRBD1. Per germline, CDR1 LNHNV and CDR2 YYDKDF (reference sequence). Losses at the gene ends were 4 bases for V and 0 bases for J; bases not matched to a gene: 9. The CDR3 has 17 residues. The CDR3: CATSTNLGTVAKNIQYF. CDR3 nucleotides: TGTGCCACCAGCACCAACCTGGGGACAGTAGCCAAAAACATTCAGTACTTC.

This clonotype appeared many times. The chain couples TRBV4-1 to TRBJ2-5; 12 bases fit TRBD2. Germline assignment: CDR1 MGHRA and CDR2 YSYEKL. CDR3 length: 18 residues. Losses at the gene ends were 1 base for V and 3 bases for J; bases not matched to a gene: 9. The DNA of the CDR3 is TGCGCCAGCAGCCAAGTACTAACTAGCGGGAGGAGGGAAGAGACCCAGTACTTC. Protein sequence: CASSQVLTSGRREETQYF.

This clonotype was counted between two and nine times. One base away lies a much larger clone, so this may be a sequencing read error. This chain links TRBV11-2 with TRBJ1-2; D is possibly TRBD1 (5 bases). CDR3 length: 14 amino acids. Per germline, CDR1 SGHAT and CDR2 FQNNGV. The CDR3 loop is CASSLAPRVHGYPF. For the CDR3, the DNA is TGTGCCAGCAGCTTAGCTCCCAGGGTCCATGGCTACCCCTTC.

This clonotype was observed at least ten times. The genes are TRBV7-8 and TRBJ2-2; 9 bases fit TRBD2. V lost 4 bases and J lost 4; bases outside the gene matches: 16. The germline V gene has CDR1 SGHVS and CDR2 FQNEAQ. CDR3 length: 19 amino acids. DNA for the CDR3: TGTGCCAGCAGCTGGGGGTCGAGGGGCTCTAGCGGGATCACCGGGGAGCTGTTTTTT. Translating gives CASSWGSRGSSGITGELFF.

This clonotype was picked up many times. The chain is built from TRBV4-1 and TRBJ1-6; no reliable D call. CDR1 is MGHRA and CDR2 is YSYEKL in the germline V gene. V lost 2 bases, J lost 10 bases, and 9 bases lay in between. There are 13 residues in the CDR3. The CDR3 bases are TGCGCCAGCAGCCAAAGGGAGTCCTCACCCCTCCACTTT. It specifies CASSQRESSPLHF.

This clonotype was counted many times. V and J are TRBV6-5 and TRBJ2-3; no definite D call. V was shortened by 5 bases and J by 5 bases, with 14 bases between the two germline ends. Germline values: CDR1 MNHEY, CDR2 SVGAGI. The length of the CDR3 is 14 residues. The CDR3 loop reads CASSPSGPGDTQYF. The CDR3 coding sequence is TGTGCCAGCAGTCCCTCGGGCCCTGGAGATACGCAGTATTTT.

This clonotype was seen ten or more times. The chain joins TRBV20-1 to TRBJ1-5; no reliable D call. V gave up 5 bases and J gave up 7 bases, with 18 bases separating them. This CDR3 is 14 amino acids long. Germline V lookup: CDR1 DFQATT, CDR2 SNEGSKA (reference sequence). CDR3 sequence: CSAVGPPPAQPQHF. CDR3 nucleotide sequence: TGCAGTGCTGTGGGTCCGCCCCCCGCCCAGCCCCAGCATTTT.